Following are 21 T cell receptor beta chains from one sample sequenced in a study of T cell repertoires in aging, cancer and after chemotherapy. TCR beta rearrangements were amplified from peripheral blood genomic DNA. A mixed TRB-A/B primer pool amplified rearranged TRB by multiplex touch-down PCR. TCRdb reprocessed the multiplex PCR reads with MiXCR, giving one entry per CDR3 protein. The data show 9,400 or so distinct CDR3 sequences, roughly two fifths seen once. The material sequenced was blood. The receptors come from a human donor in good health.

With respect to this clonotype: Without the conserved terminal phenylalanine or tryptophan, this CDR3 likely stems from a read error. The limits of the CDR3 on the DNA are not certain, so only TCRdb's listed CDR3 is given. The gene calls are TRBV20-1 and TRBJ1-1; the table names TRBD1, a call not compared with the DNA. The length of the CDR3 is 11 amino acids, counting both ends. The V gene's germline CDR1 is DFQATT and CDR2 SNEGSKA (reference sequence). This chain's CDR3 is CSVRGQGSVFL.

This chain connects TRBV11-3 to TRBJ2-7; 7 bases are shared with TRBD2. CDR3 length equals 13 residues. V was pared by 5 bases and J by 3 bases, with 4 bases of the junction left unmatched. Germline V gives CDR1 SGHNT, CDR2 YENEEA. The CDR3 sequence is CASSLGLVYEQYF. The CDR3 DNA reads as TGTGCCAGCAGCCTTGGACTAGTCTACGAGCAGTACTTC.

This rearrangement joins TRBV13 to TRBJ1-2, with TRBD1 identical over 7 bases. J gave up 3 bases and V 0 bases, and 10 bases lay outside the gene matches. CDR1 is PRHDT, CDR2 FYEKMQ, per germline (reference sequence). CDR3 length: 17 amino acids. As DNA, the CDR3 is TGTGCCAGCAGCTTAGGTTGGGCGACCGGACAGGACTATGGCTACACCTTC. Protein: CASSLGWATGQDYGYTF. Full variable domain (missing parts from reference TRBV13 and TRBJ1-2): AAGVIQSPRHLIKEKRETATLKCYPIPRHDTVYWYQQGPGQDPQFLISFYEKMQSDKGSIPDRFSAQQFSDYHSELNMSSLELGDSALYFCASSLGWATGQDYGYTFGSGTRLTVV.

The chain uses TRBV20-1 and TRBJ2-1; no definite D call. V lost 3 bases and J 1 base, leaving 4 bases between the germline ends. The germline gives CDR1 DFQATT, CDR2 SNEGSKA (reference sequence). The CDR3 covers 12 residues. CDR3 residues: CSASPSYNEQFF. As DNA, the CDR3 is TGCAGTGCTAGCCCTTCCTACAATGAGCAGTTCTTC.

The rearrangement uses TRBV20-1 and TRBJ2-7; D might be TRBD2 (6 bases). V lost 0 bases and J lost 1, with 13 bases in between. Per germline, CDR1 DFQATT and CDR2 SNEGSKA (reference sequence). The CDR3 extends over 15 amino acids. CDR3 nucleotides: TGCAGTGCTAGAGATAGCGGCGGGTCATCCTACGAGCAGTACTTC. Its protein product is CSARDSGGSSYEQYF.

The chain has TRBV11-3 and TRBJ1-2; 7 bases match TRBD1. CDR1 is SGHNT and CDR2 is YENEEA in the germline V gene. The V gene end was trimmed by 4 bases and the J gene end by 6 bases; junction bases not matched to a gene: 5. The length of the CDR3 is 13 residues. The CDR3, as DNA: TGTGCCAGCAGCTATGACAGGGACCATGGCTACACCTTC. Translation gives CASSYDRDHGYTF.

This clonotype was found a few times. The chain is built from TRBV14 and TRBJ2-5, with D unresolved. This CDR3 is built from 11 residues. V was cut by 5 bases and J by 5 bases, with 6 bases left in between. Germline V gives CDR1 SGHDN, CDR2 FVKESK. Here the CDR3 DNA reads TGTGCCAGCAGCTTCTCTGAGACCCAGTACTTC. Protein: CASSFSETQYF.

Written as DNA, the CDR3 is TGTGCCAGCAGTTACACCCCGGGACAGACCTATGGCTACACCTTC. It yields the protein CASSYTPGQTYGYTF. The V call is TRBV12-3 or TRBV12-4, the J call TRBJ1-2, with 7 bases lining up with TRBD1. The CDR3 extends over 15 amino acids. The V segment lost 4 bases and the J segment 4 bases; nucleotides outside the gene matches: 9.

This clonotype was detected a few times. J is TRBJ2-1 and V is TRBV19; 9 nucleotides line up with TRBD1. V trimming: 5 bases; J trimming: 5 bases; junction bases outside the gene matches: 13. The CDR3 covers 17 residues. CDR1 LNHDA and CDR2 SQIVND come from the germline V gene (reference sequence). CDR3 sequence: CASSGITGGEGDNEQFF. Here the CDR3 DNA reads TGTGCCAGTAGTGGGATAACAGGGGGCGAGGGGGACAATGAGCAGTTCTTC.

The sample holds a few counts of this clonotype. The J gene is TRBJ1-4, the V gene TRBV19, with TRBD1 matching 7 bases. From germline, CDR1 is LNHDA and CDR2 SQIVND (reference sequence). The CDR3 is made up of 15 amino acids. Trimming removed 4 bases from V and 3 bases from J; junction bases left unmatched: 5. CDR3 amino acids: CASSNRGRANEKLFF. CDR3 DNA: TGTGCCAGTAGTAACAGGGGAAGGGCTAATGAAAAACTGTTTTTT.

This clonotype was counted a few times. The chain is built from TRBV6-5 and TRBJ1-1; D not certain. Germline CDR1 reads MNHEY; CDR2 reads SVGAGI. This CDR3 region has 11 residues. Trimming shortened V by 6 bases and J by 3 bases, and 5 bases separated the two germline ends. DNA for the CDR3: TGTGCCAGCAGCTACGACACTGAAGCTTTCTTT. Protein product: CASSYDTEAFF.

V and J are TRBV27 and TRBJ2-3; TRBD1 agrees at 9 bases. CDR1 and CDR2 from the germline V gene are MNHEY and SMNVEV (reference sequence). The J segment lost 9 bases and the V segment lost 3 bases, leaving 7 bases of the junction unmatched. CDR3 length equals 14 residues. The CDR3 sequence is CASSLLGTGITQYF. The CDR3 DNA reads TGTGCCAGCAGTTTGCTCGGGACAGGGATAACGCAGTATTTT.

This clonotype was seen more than once but under ten times. V and J are TRBV12-3 or TRBV12-4 and TRBJ2-7; D is ambiguous. CDR3 length: 13 residues. Trimming left V 5 bases short and J 3 bases short, with 11 bases between. The DNA for the CDR3 is TGTGCCAGCAGTATCGACGGTGGCTACGAGCAGTACTTC. Protein sequence: CASSIDGGYEQYF.

This clonotype was detected a few times. This chain connects TRBV6-5 to TRBJ2-5; weak D call: TRBD1 (5 bases). Germline V gene sequence: CDR1 MNHEY, CDR2 SVGAGI. The CDR3 loop spans 17 amino acids. V gave up 2 bases and J gave up 5 bases, with 21 bases separating them. The CDR3 loop reads CASSYRQGTGSWETQYF. The CDR3 DNA reads as TGTGCCAGCAGTTACCGGCAGGGAACCGGGTCGTGGGAGACCCAGTACTTC.

The chain couples TRBV20-1 to TRBJ2-3; 9 positions agree with TRBD1. The CDR3 contains 14 residues. J gave up 4 bases and V 6 bases, and 8 bases lay outside the gene matches. Germline values: CDR1 DFQATT, CDR2 SNEGSKA (reference sequence). The CDR3 DNA reads TGCAGTGCCCCGGACAGGGGTAAGGCAGATACGCAGTATTTT. The encoded protein is CSAPDRGKADTQYF.

The chain recombines TRBV19 with TRBJ2-7, with 9 bases lining up with TRBD2. Germline loops: CDR1 LNHDA, CDR2 SQIVND (reference sequence). The CDR3 has 14 amino acids. The V segment lost 3 bases and the J segment 0 bases; nucleotides outside the gene matches: 0. The CDR3 DNA follows: TGTGCCAGTAGTATTAGCGGGAGCTCCTACGAGCAGTACTTC. Protein product: CASSISGSSYEQYF.

The J gene is TRBJ2-1, the V gene TRBV11-1, with TRBD2 matching 11 bases. CDR1 is SGHAT, CDR2 FQDESV, per germline (reference sequence). CDR3 length: 15 amino acids. V lost 5 bases and J lost 8; bases outside the gene matches: 8. The CDR3 here is CASSPTSGRLDEQFF. The CDR3 DNA reads as TGTGCCAGCAGCCCTACTAGCGGGAGACTGGATGAGCAGTTCTTC.

The CDR3 is CASSYSGGRAVGGQFF. The DNA for the CDR3 is TGTGCCAGCAGTTACTCTGGCGGGAGGGCCGTGGGCGGGCAGTTCTTC. This chain joins TRBV6-2 or TRBV6-3 and TRBJ2-1, with 9 bases aligning to TRBD2. J was trimmed by 12 bases and V by 0 bases; bases with no gene match: 12. This CDR3 region has 16 residues. Per the germline V gene, CDR1 is MNHEY and CDR2 is SVGEGT.

This clonotype was seen a single time. The chain couples TRBV7-6 to TRBJ1-2; D uncertain. Germline values: CDR1 SGHVS, CDR2 FNYEAQ. CDR3 length equals 12 residues. V lost 5 bases and J lost 8, with 12 bases in between. The CDR3 nucleotides read TGTGCCAGCAGCCCACTCGGGGAGGGCTACACCTTC. Translating it yields CASSPLGEGYTF.

This chain's CDR3 is CAISQGTSGELFF. DNA of the CDR3: TGTGCCATCAGCCAAGGGACTAGCGGGGAGCTGTTTTTT. The chain carries TRBV10-3 and TRBJ2-2, with TRBD2 identical over 8 bases. This CDR3 is 13 amino acids long. Germline loops: CDR1 ENHRY, CDR2 SYGVKD. The V gene end was trimmed by 6 bases and the J gene end by 7 bases; junction bases not matched to a gene: 4.

The rearrangement joins TRBV27 to TRBJ1-2; TRBD1 matches 8 bases. Germline values: CDR1 MNHEY, CDR2 SMNVEV (reference sequence). CDR3 length: 14 amino acids. V lost 5 bases and J lost 4; bases outside the gene matches: 6. Here the CDR3 reads CASSIGQGRYGYTF. The DNA of the CDR3 is TGTGCCAGCAGTATAGGACAGGGCCGCTATGGCTACACCTTC.